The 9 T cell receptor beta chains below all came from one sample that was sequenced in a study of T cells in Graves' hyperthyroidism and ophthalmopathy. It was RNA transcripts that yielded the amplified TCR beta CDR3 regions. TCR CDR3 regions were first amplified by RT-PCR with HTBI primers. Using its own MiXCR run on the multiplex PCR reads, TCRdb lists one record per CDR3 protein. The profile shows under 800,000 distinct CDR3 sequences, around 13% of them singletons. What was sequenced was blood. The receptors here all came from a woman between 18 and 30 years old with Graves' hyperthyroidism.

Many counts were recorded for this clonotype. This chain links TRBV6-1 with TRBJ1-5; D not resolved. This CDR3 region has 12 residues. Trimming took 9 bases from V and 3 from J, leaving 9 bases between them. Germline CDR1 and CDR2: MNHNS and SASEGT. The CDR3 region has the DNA TGTGCCAGTGTGGCGATCAATCAGCCCCAGCATTTT. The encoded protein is CASVAINQPQHF.

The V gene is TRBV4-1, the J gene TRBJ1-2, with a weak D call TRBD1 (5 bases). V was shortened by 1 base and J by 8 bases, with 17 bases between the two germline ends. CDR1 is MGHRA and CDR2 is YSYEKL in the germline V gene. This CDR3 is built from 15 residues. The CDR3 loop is CASSQVGGVLWGYTF. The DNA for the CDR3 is TGCGCCAGCAGCCAAGTGGGAGGGGTATTGTGGGGCTACACCTTC.

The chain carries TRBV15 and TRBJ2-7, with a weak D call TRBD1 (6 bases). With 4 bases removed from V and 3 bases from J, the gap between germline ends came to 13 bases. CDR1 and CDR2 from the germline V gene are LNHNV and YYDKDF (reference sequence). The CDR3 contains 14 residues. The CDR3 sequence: CATSIYRDGYEQYF. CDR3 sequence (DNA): TGTGCCACCAGCATTTACAGGGACGGCTACGAGCAGTACTTC.

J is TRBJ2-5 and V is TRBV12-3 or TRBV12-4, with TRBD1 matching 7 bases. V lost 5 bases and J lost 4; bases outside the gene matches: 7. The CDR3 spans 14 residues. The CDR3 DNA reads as TGTGCCAGCAGTCTAACAGGGGTTGCAGAGACCCAGTACTTC. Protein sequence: CASSLTGVAETQYF.

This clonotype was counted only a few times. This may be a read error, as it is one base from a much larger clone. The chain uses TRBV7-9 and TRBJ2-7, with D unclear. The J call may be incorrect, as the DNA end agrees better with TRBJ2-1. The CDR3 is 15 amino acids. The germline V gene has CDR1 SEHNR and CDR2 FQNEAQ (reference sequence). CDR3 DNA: TGTGCCAGCAGCTCCCGCCCTGACAACTCCTACGAGCAGTTCTTC. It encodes CASSSRPDNSYEQFF.

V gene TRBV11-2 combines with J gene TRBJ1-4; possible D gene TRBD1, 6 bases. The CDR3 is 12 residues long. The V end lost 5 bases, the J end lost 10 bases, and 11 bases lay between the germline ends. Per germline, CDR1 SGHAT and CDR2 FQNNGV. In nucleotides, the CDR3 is TGTGCCAGCAGCGAACTCAGGGGAAAACTGTTTTTT. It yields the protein CASSELRGKLFF.

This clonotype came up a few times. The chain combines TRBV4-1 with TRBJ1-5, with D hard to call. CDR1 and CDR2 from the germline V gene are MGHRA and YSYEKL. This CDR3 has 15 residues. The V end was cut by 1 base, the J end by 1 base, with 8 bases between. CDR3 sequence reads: CASSQGAVSNQPQHF. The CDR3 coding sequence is TGCGCCAGCAGCCAAGGGGCAGTCAGCAATCAGCCCCAGCATTTT.

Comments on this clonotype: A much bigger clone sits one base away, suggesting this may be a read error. CDR3 sequence reads: CAGSPPGEWSQYF. DNA for the CDR3: TGTGCCGGCAGCCCCCCAGGGGAGTGGTCCCAGTACTTC. This chain links TRBV11-2 with TRBJ2-5; tentatively, D is TRBD1 (6 bases). The CDR3 is 13 amino acids. Germline V gives CDR1 SGHAT, CDR2 FQNNGV. The complete variable domain, with remaining parts taken from reference TRBV11-2 and TRBJ2-5, reads EAGVAQSPRYKIIEKRQSVAFWCNPISGHATLYWYQQILGQGPKLLIQFQNNGVVDDSQLPKDRFSAERLKGVDSTLKIQPAKLEDSAVYLCAGSPPGEWSQYFGPGTRLLVL.

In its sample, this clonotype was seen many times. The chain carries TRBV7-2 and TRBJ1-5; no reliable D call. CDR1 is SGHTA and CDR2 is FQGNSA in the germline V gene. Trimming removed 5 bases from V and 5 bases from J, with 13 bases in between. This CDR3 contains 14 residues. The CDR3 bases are TGTGCCAGCAGCCTAACGGGCCGGGATCAGCCCCAGCATTTT. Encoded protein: CASSLTGRDQPQHF. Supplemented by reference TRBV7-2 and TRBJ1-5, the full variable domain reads GAGVSQSPSNKVTEKGKDVELRCDPISGHTALYWYRQSLGQGLEFLIYFQGNSAPDKSGLPSDRFSAERTGGSVSTLTIQRTQQEDSAVYLCASSLTGRDQPQHFGDGTRLSIL.